Following are 4 T cell receptor beta chains from one sample sequenced in a study of long-term antiretroviral therapy in people with HIV. Survey level was the resolution at which the v3.0 immunoSEQ assay ran. Assay: immunoSEQ multiplex PCR; the TCRdb copy retains only in-frame clones and omits some. The sample carries about 24,000 clones, more than 75% recorded once. The sample consisted of unsorted PBMCs, taken 4.4 years after starting antiretroviral therapy. Source of these receptors: a man aged 25-45 years with HIV.

V is TRBV19 and J is TRBJ1-1; D uncertain. V lost 10 bases and J lost 3, with 27 bases in between. CDR1 is LNHDA, CDR2 SQIVND, per germline (reference sequence). CDR3 length: 17 amino acids. CDR3 sequence (DNA): TGTGCCACCACCCCCGCGGGGAGGGCCGCGGGAGACACTGAAGCTTTCTTT. As protein: CATTPAGRAAGDTEAFF.

The rearrangement joins TRBV27 to TRBJ2-6; D not resolved. V dropped 10 bases and J dropped 1 base, with 5 bases sitting between them. In germline, CDR1 is MNHEY, CDR2 SMNVEV (reference sequence). The CDR3 totals 12 residues. CDR3 residues: CATVSGANVLTF. The CDR3 bases are TGTGCCACCGTATCTGGGGCCAACGTCCTGACTTTC. The full variable domain, completed using reference TRBV27 and TRBJ2-6, is EAQVTQNPRYLITVTGKKLTVTCSQNMNHEYMSWYRQDPGLGLRQIYYSMNVEVTDKGDVPEGYKVSRKEKRNFPLILESPSPNQTSLYFCATVSGANVLTFGAGSRLTVL.

The rearrangement uses TRBV5-5 and TRBJ2-2; either TRBD1 or TRBD2 may supply D (5 bases each). Trimming left V 4 bases short and J 4 bases short, with 17 bases between. The CDR3 is 16 residues long. CDR1 SGHKS and CDR2 YYEKEE come from the germline V gene (reference sequence). DNA of the CDR3: TGTGCCAGCAGCACGACATGGGACCCCGCCACCGGGGAGCTGTTTTTT. This encodes CASSTTWDPATGELFF.

The gene calls are TRBV9 and TRBJ1-2, with 7 positions matching TRBD1. With V trimmed by 3 bases and J by 5 bases, 7 bases remained unmatched. The length of the CDR3 is 14 residues. Germline CDR1 is SGDLS and CDR2 is YYNGEE. The CDR3 nucleotides read TGTGCCAGCAGCGGAGGGGGCCCACAGTATGGCTACACCTTC. As protein: CASSGGGPQYGYTF.